This entry is about one TCR beta chain. What it recognizes is unknown. Germline-derived CDR1 and CDR2 are SGHVS and FQNEAQ. The CDR3 runs 16 residues. The junction had 11 bases not matched to a gene; V was cut back by 2 bases and J by 5 bases. Using immunoSEQ multiplex PCR, the repertoire was profiled, and TCRdb retains in-frame clones only, with some absent. This sample has 300,000 to 400,000 clones, with roughly 90% found just once. The sample comes from a study of Ad26.COV2.S vaccination and SARS-CoV-2 variants. Study results and caveats: Placebo recipients showed lower spike-specific TCR breadth than vaccinees.

Treatment reported: around 19 received Ad26.COV2.S at low or high dose, single or two shots; about 5 received placebo; per-sample allocation not given. Each sample was drawn 63 days after the first injection (of vaccine or placebo). The sequencing here drew on peripheral blood, taken in a trial of Ad26.COV2.S vaccine versus placebo. This clonotype was obtained from a person between 18 and 59 years old who received the Ad26.COV2.S COVID-19 vaccine or a placebo. The chain recombines TRBV7-8 with TRBJ2-5; 7 bases fit TRBD2. Here the CDR3 reads CASSLIGTKDRETQYF. As DNA, the CDR3 is TGTGCCAGCAGCTTAATCGGGACTAAGGATAGGGAGACCCAGTACTTC.